These 26 T cell receptor beta chains came from one sample sequenced in a study of cytomegalovirus exposure and HLA in healthy donors. Here immunoSEQ multiplex PCR was the method, and the copy in TCRdb shows in-frame clones only, minus some. The table shows over 110,000 clones, with more than 85% occurring only once. Specimen: PBMCs. Receptors were obtained from a man aged 18 to 30 in good health and CMV-seropositive.

V and J are TRBV5-1 and TRBJ2-3; a possible D gene is TRBD1 (5 bases). Germline loops: CDR1 SGHRS, CDR2 YFSETQ. There are 14 residues in the CDR3. Trimming shortened V by 5 bases and J by 0 bases, and 10 bases separated the two germline ends. The CDR3 region is CASRRQSSTDTQYF. For the CDR3, the DNA is TGCGCCAGCAGGAGACAGTCTAGCACAGATACGCAGTATTTT.

This clone was seen a handful of times. Other DNA sequences of this sample code for an identical CDR3. The chain joins TRBV7-7 to TRBJ2-1, with 9 bases that match TRBD1. The germline CDR1 and CDR2 sequences are SSHAT and FNYEAQ (reference sequence). CDR3 length equals 15 residues. The V gene end was trimmed by 1 base and the J gene end by 2 bases; junction bases not matched to a gene: 0. This CDR3 reads CASSLGQGAYNEQFF. DNA of the CDR3: TGTGCCAGCAGCTTAGGACAGGGGGCCTACAATGAGCAGTTCTTC.

The V call is TRBV11-2, the J call TRBJ2-7, with a tentative D call TRBD2 (6 bases). Germline assignment: CDR1 SGHAT and CDR2 FQNNGV. V was clipped by 4 bases and J by 6 bases, with 16 bases between them. The CDR3 contains 14 residues. CDR3 sequence (DNA): TGTGCCAGCAGCTCATTAAGGTGGAGGGGCGAGCAGTACTTC. This gives the protein CASSSLRWRGEQYF.

Regarding this clone: The junction shows a germline mismatch at one end, possibly a read error. CDR3 sequence (DNA): TGTGCCAGCAGCCACGCCTACGATGAGCAGTTCTTC. Amino acid sequence: CASSHAYDEQFF. This rearrangement joins TRBV14 to TRBJ2-1, with unresolved D. The CDR3 covers 12 residues. CDR1 and CDR2 (germline): SGHDN, FVKESK.

The rearrangement joins TRBV10-3 to TRBJ1-4; possibly TRBD1 for D (5 bases). From germline, CDR1 is ENHRY and CDR2 SYGVKD. The V end was cut by 6 bases, the J end by 5 bases, with 13 bases between. CDR3 size: 14 residues. The CDR3 region has the DNA TGTGCCATCAGAAGGGACGGGGGGAATGAAAAACTGTTTTTT. Amino acid sequence: CAIRRDGGNEKLFF.

The chain recombines TRBV18 with TRBJ2-7; TRBD1 is a possible D gene (5 bases). CDR3 size: 14 residues. Between the trimmed V and J ends, which lost 3 bases and 3 bases, there was a span of 12 bases. Germline CDR1 reads KGHSH; CDR2 reads LQKENI. The CDR3 DNA is TGTGCCAGCTCACCGAGTGACAGAGTCTACGAGCAGTACTTC. Protein product: CASSPSDRVYEQYF.

The rearrangement joins TRBV7-6 to TRBJ2-2; tentative D call: TRBD2 (5 bases). The CDR3 sequence is 16 residues long. V dropped 0 bases and J dropped 4 bases, with 12 bases sitting between them. Germline V gene lookup returns CDR1 SGHVS and CDR2 FNYEAQ. CDR3 in DNA: TGTGCCAGCAGCTTAGCGAGACGGGGATCCACCGGGGAGCTGTTTTTT. As protein: CASSLARRGSTGELFF.

The chain recombines TRBV7-2 with TRBJ2-3; no reliable D call. The CDR3 has 11 amino acids. Trimming took 5 bases from V and 6 from J, leaving 6 bases between them. Per germline, CDR1 SGHTA and CDR2 FQGNSA. In nucleotides, the CDR3 is TGTGCCAGCAGCCAAGCGGATACGCAGTATTTT. It yields the protein CASSQADTQYF.

Only one count was recorded for this clone. This sequence joins TRBV4-1 and TRBJ2-5; TRBD2 matches 7 bases. Trimming at V came to 1 base and at J to 10 bases, leaving 15 bases not matched to a gene. This CDR3 region has 16 residues. From germline, CDR1 is MGHRA and CDR2 YSYEKL. The CDR3 loop is CASSQGHGASGTHQYF. The CDR3 coding sequence is TGCGCCAGCAGCCAAGGGCATGGGGCTAGCGGTACGCACCAGTACTTC.

J is TRBJ1-2 and V is TRBV5-4; D is possibly TRBD1 (5 bases). Germline CDR1 and CDR2: SGHNT and YYREEE (reference sequence). V gave up 4 bases and J gave up 6 bases, with 13 bases separating them. This CDR3 is built from 13 residues. The CDR3 region has the DNA TGTGCCAGCAGCCCGATGGGGGGTGATGGCTACACCTTC. This gives the protein CASSPMGGDGYTF.

This clone was recorded many times. The CDR3 loop reads CACNGSPYYGQFF. CDR3 sequence (DNA): TGTGCCTGTAACGGGAGTCCTTATTATGGGCAGTTCTTC. This chain uses TRBV30 with TRBJ2-1; D might be TRBD2 (6 bases). The CDR3 loop spans 13 amino acids. Trimming stripped 6 bases from V and 12 bases from J, with 21 bases between. Germline V gene sequence: CDR1 GTSNPN, CDR2 SVGIG (reference sequence).

The chain links TRBV29-1 to TRBJ1-2; D might be TRBD1 (6 bases). V was clipped by 3 bases and J by 6 bases, with 8 bases between them. The CDR3 is made up of 11 amino acids. Germline-derived CDR1 and CDR2 are SQVTM and ANQGSEA. The CDR3 loop is CSVDEGDGYTF. CDR3 nucleotide sequence: TGCAGCGTTGATGAGGGGGATGGCTACACCTTC.

The chain uses TRBV5-1 and TRBJ1-2, with 7 bases lining up with TRBD1. Germline CDR1 and CDR2: SGHRS and YFSETQ. Unmatched junction bases numbered 5, after V lost 2 bases and J lost 4 bases. CDR3 length: 14 residues. As DNA, the CDR3 is TGCGCCAGCAGCTTATCGACAGGGAGCTATGGCTACACCTTC. This sequence encodes CASSLSTGSYGYTF.

The chain uses TRBV5-6 and TRBJ2-5; 7 nucleotides line up with TRBD1. The germline gives CDR1 SGHDT, CDR2 YYEEEE. There are 16 residues in the CDR3. The V gene end was trimmed by 3 bases and the J gene end by 2 bases; junction bases not matched to a gene: 10. The CDR3, as DNA: TGTGCCAGCAGCTCGGAACCCGGGACAGTACAAGAGACCCAGTACTTC. Its translation: CASSSEPGTVQETQYF.

The rearrangement links TRBV27 to TRBJ2-7; TRBD1 agrees at 8 bases. The germline gives CDR1 MNHEY, CDR2 SMNVEV (reference sequence). V trimming: 5 bases; J trimming: 4 bases; junction bases outside the gene matches: 7. This CDR3 contains 14 residues. CDR3 DNA: TGTGCCAGCAGTGTCCAGGGGGCTAGTTACGAGCAGTACTTC. Its translation: CASSVQGASYEQYF.

The rearrangement uses TRBV27 and TRBJ1-1; TRBD1 is a possible D gene (5 bases). The CDR3 has 13 amino acids. Trimming cost V 2 bases and J 4 bases, with 8 bases left between them. Germline V lookup: CDR1 MNHEY, CDR2 SMNVEV (reference sequence). In DNA form, the CDR3 reads TGTGCCAGCAGTTTAATGGGGGGCACTGAAGCTTTCTTT. Amino acids: CASSLMGGTEAFF.

This clone has just a few counts. The chain links TRBV10-2 to TRBJ2-7, with a tentative D call TRBD1 (5 bases). Germline V gives CDR1 WSHSY, CDR2 SAAADI. The CDR3 is made up of 12 amino acids. Deletions cut 8 bases from V and 2 bases from J, with 10 bases between. The CDR3 spells CASQGITYEQYF. The CDR3 DNA reads as TGCGCCAGCCAGGGAATCACCTACGAGCAGTACTTC.

CDR3 in amino acids: CASSKVIGGQSLAEAFF. The CDR3 nucleotides read TGTGCCAGCAGTAAAGTTATCGGGGGGCAAAGTTTGGCTGAAGCTTTCTTT. The genes are TRBV4-2 and TRBJ1-1; possible D gene TRBD1, 6 bases. Deletions cut 6 bases from V and 6 bases from J, with 26 bases between. The CDR3 sequence is 17 residues long. Germline V gives CDR1 LGHNA, CDR2 YNFKEQ.

This clone has only a few counts. CDR3 bases: TGTGCACGGACCGGGACTTTAAACAGCTACACCTTC. It encodes CARTGTLNSYTF. V gene TRBV30 combines with J gene TRBJ1-2, with D possibly being TRBD1 (5 bases). Per germline, CDR1 GTSNPN and CDR2 SVGIG (reference sequence). There are 12 residues in the CDR3.

This chain joins TRBV15 and TRBJ2-7, with 9 bases aligning to TRBD1. Losses at the gene ends were 2 bases for V and 4 bases for J; bases not matched to a gene: 6. CDR1 and CDR2 (germline): LNHNV, YYDKDF (reference sequence). The CDR3 sequence is 15 residues long. CDR3 sequence (DNA): TGTGCCACCAGCAGACAGTGGGACAGGGTGTACGAGCAGTACTTC. Translating gives CATSRQWDRVYEQYF. Variable domain in full (rest from reference TRBV15 and TRBJ2-7): DAMVIQNPRYQVTQFGKPVTLSCSQTLNHNVMYWYQQKSSQAPKLLFHYYDKDFNNEADTPDNFQSRRPNTSFCFLDIRSPGLGDTAMYLCATSRQWDRVYEQYFGPGTRLTVT.

CDR3 loop: CASSPSGSDIQYF. In DNA form, the CDR3 reads TGTGCCAGTAGCCCGTCCGGTTCTGACATTCAGTACTTC. V usage is TRBV19 and J usage is TRBJ2-4; D call uncertain. CDR3 length: 13 amino acids. Per germline, CDR1 LNHDA and CDR2 SQIVND (reference sequence). The germline V and J ends were trimmed by 6 bases and 8 bases, with 14 bases remaining between them.

The chain has TRBV5-1 and TRBJ2-3; D gene unclear. CDR1 SGHRS and CDR2 YFSETQ come from the germline V gene. V was clipped by 2 bases and J by 2 bases, with 12 bases between them. The CDR3 contains 15 residues. The DNA for the CDR3 is TGCGCCAGCAGCTTAATCGTAAAGCCCACAGATACGCAGTATTTT. Protein product: CASSLIVKPTDTQYF.

The chain recombines TRBV5-6 with TRBJ2-5; TRBD2 is a possible D gene (6 bases). Trimming left V 6 bases short and J 2 bases short, with 17 bases between. In germline, CDR1 is SGHDT, CDR2 YYEEEE. This CDR3 comprises 15 residues. CDR3 sequence reads: CASTYRVAGQETQYF. CDR3 DNA sequence: TGTGCCAGCACATATAGGGTGGCGGGACAAGAGACCCAGTACTTC.

The rearrangement links TRBV5-6 to TRBJ2-5; 9 bases map to TRBD2. Germline assignment: CDR1 SGHDT and CDR2 YYEEEE. The CDR3 length is 14 residues. With 7 bases clipped from V and 4 bases from J, the junction kept 8 bases outside the gene matches. The CDR3 DNA follows: TGTGCCAGCGGTTTTAGCGGGAGTGGAGAGACCCAGTACTTC. Amino acid sequence: CASGFSGSGETQYF.

V usage is TRBV11-2 and J usage is TRBJ2-1; TRBD2 aligns across 10 bases. Germline trimming cut 5 bases from V and 5 bases from J; bases unmatched to any gene: 12. This CDR3 comprises 17 residues. Germline-derived CDR1 and CDR2 are SGHAT and FQNNGV. The CDR3 loop is CASSHMPRLAGHNEQFF. CDR3 sequence (DNA): TGTGCCAGCAGCCACATGCCCCGACTAGCGGGTCACAATGAGCAGTTCTTC.

V and J are TRBV29-1 and TRBJ2-7; 9 bases fit TRBD1. CDR1 and CDR2 from the germline V gene are SQVTM and ANQGSEA. V gave up 4 bases and J gave up 5 bases; unmatched junction bases: 9. CDR3 length: 14 amino acids. This CDR3 reads CSVGPGTGKNEQYF. The CDR3 DNA sequence: TGCAGCGTTGGACCCGGGACAGGGAAAAACGAGCAGTACTTC.